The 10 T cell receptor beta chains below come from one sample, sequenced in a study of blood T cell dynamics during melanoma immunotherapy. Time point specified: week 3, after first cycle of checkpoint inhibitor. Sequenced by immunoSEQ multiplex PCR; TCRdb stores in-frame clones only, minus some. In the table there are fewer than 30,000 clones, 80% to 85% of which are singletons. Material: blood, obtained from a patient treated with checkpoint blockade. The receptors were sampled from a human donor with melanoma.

CDR3 coding DNA: TGTGCCACGAGAGGAAGGGCGGACCTGGTCCACGAGCAGTACTTC. The encoded protein is CATRGRADLVHEQYF. This chain joins TRBV27 and TRBJ2-7; D ambiguous. Germline values: CDR1 MNHEY, CDR2 SMNVEV (reference sequence). V lost 10 bases and J 5 bases, leaving 24 bases between the germline ends. CDR3 length equals 15 residues.

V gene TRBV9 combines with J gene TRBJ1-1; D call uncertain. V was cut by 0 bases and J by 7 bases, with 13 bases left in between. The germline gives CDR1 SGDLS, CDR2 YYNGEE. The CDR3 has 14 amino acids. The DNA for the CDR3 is TGTGCCAGCAGCGTAGTAGCTGTGGACGGTGAAGCTTTCTTT. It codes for CASSVVAVDGEAFF.

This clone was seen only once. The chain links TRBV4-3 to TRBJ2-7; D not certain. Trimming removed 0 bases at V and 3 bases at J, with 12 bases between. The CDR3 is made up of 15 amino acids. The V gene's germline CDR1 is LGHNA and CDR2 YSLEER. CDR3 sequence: CASSQERGVYYEQYF. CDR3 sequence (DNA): TGCGCCAGCAGCCAAGAACGAGGAGTCTACTACGAGCAGTACTTC.

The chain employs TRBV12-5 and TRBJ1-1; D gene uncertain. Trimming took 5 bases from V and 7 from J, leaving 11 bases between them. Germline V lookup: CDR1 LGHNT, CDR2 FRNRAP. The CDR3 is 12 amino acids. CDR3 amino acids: CASGPGPYEAFF. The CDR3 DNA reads TGTGCTAGTGGTCCCGGACCCTATGAAGCTTTCTTT.

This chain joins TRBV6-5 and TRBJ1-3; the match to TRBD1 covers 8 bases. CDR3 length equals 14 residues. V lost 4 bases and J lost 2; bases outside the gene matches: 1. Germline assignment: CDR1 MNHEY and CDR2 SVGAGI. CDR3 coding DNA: TGTGCCAGCAGTTTGGACAGGGCTGGAAACACCATATATTTT. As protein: CASSLDRAGNTIYF.

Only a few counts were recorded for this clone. The CDR3 DNA sequence: TGTGCCAGCAGCCCGATGAGAGTAGGGGCTGGCTACACCTTC. The encoded protein is CASSPMRVGAGYTF. The gene calls are TRBV14 and TRBJ1-2; D is possibly TRBD1 (5 bases). Germline CDR1 is SGHDN and CDR2 is FVKESK. V shed 4 bases and J shed 7 bases, with 16 bases lying between them. The CDR3 has 14 amino acids.

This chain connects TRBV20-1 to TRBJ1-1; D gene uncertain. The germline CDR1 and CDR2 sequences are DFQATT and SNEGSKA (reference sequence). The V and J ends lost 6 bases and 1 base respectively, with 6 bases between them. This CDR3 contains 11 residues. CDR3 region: CSATPNTEAFF. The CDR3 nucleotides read TGCAGTGCCACACCGAACACTGAAGCTTTCTTT.

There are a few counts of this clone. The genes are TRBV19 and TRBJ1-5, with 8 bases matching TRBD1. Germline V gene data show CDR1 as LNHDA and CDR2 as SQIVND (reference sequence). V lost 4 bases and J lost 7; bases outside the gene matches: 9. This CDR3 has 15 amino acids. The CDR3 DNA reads TGTGCCAGTAGTACCCGGACAGGGTCTGAACAGCCCCAGCATTTT. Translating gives CASSTRTGSEQPQHF.

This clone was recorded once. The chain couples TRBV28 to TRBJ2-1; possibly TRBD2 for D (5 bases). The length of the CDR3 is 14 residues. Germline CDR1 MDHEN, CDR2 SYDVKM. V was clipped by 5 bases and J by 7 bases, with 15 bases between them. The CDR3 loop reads CASSLAWTSNEQFF. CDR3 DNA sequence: TGTGCCAGCAGTCTTGCTTGGACTTCTAATGAGCAGTTCTTC.

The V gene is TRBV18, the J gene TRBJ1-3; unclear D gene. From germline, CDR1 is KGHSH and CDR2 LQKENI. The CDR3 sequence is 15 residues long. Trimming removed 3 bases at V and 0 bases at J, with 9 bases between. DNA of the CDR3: TGTGCCAGCTCACCCCCGGGTGGCTCTGGAAACACCATATATTTT. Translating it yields CASSPPGGSGNTIYF.